The 10 T cell receptor beta chains below all came from one sample that was sequenced in a study of blood T cell repertoires in COVID-19. The assay was immunoSEQ multiplex PCR, and TCRdb's table has in-frame clones only and misses some. There are roughly 360,000 clones in the sample; roughly 77% occur only once, and about 1.2% lies in the top ten. The sequenced sample was peripheral blood. The receptor source for this set is a human donor with acute or convalescent COVID-19. The donor label of this sample is uncertain.

V is TRBV28 and J is TRBJ2-5, with 10 bases matching TRBD2. The trim removed 4 bases at V and 4 bases at J, leaving 9 bases unmatched. The CDR3 runs 16 residues. Germline assignment: CDR1 MDHEN and CDR2 SYDVKM. The CDR3 sequence is CASSSAGLAKGETQYF. The CDR3 DNA reads TGTGCCAGCAGTTCAGCGGGACTAGCGAAGGGAGAGACCCAGTACTTC. The variable domain in full, completed from reference TRBV28 and TRBJ2-5, reads DVKVTQSSRYLVKRTGEKVFLECVQDMDHENMFWYRQDPGLGLRLIYFSYDVKMKEKGDIPEGYSVSREKKERFSLILESASTNQTSMYLCASSSAGLAKGETQYFGPGTRLLVL.

The chain is built from TRBV2 and TRBJ2-7, with 11 bases aligning to TRBD2. The CDR3 loop spans 16 amino acids. Germline V gene sequence: CDR1 SNHLY, CDR2 FYNNEI. V lost 6 bases and J lost 9; bases outside the gene matches: 16. The CDR3 is CASSSQTSGASFVQYF. DNA of the CDR3: TGTGCCAGCAGCTCACAGACTAGCGGGGCCTCTTTCGTGCAGTACTTC.

The chain carries TRBV7-9 and TRBJ1-3; D is unclear. The CDR3 runs to 13 residues. Trimming removed 1 base at V and 4 bases at J, with 5 bases between. Germline V lookup: CDR1 SEHNR, CDR2 FQNEAQ (reference sequence). The CDR3 sequence is CASSLERGNTIYF. CDR3 coding DNA: TGTGCCAGCAGCTTAGAACGGGGAAACACCATATATTTT.

The chain combines TRBV6-5 with TRBJ1-2; D possibly corresponds to TRBD1 (6 bases). Germline assignment: CDR1 MNHEY and CDR2 SVGAGI. With 11 bases removed from V and 8 bases from J, the gap between germline ends came to 18 bases. The CDR3 has 12 residues. The DNA for the CDR3 is TGTGCCGGAGAGGAACAGGGTGGCGGCTACACCTTC. It encodes CAGEEQGGGYTF.

This clone was seen a few times. The rearrangement links TRBV28 to TRBJ1-1; unclear D gene. This CDR3 comprises 14 residues. CDR1 MDHEN and CDR2 SYDVKM come from the germline V gene. V was pared by 2 bases and J by 0 bases, with 7 bases between. Here the CDR3 reads CASSLPTLNTEAFF. The CDR3 nucleotides read TGTGCCAGCAGTTTACCCACTTTGAACACTGAAGCTTTCTTT. Full variable domain (remainder filled in from reference TRBV28 and TRBJ1-1): DVKVTQSSRYLVKRTGEKVFLECVQDMDHENMFWYRQDPGLGLRLIYFSYDVKMKEKGDIPEGYSVSREKKERFSLILESASTNQTSMYLCASSLPTLNTEAFFGQGTRLTVV.

This clone was recorded a few times. V usage is TRBV7-8 and J usage is TRBJ2-1; a weak D match, TRBD2 (6 bases). Germline V gene lookup returns CDR1 SGHVS and CDR2 FQNEAQ. The ends were cut back, 5 bases at V and 0 bases at J, with 17 bases in the middle. This CDR3 has 17 residues. The CDR3 nucleotides read TGTGCCAGCAGCCGCCGGGGGTCGCCAAGCTCCTACAATGAGCAGTTCTTC. This encodes CASSRRGSPSSYNEQFF. Full variable domain (missing parts from reference TRBV7-8 and TRBJ2-1): GAGVSQSPRYKVAKRGQDVALRCDPISGHVSLFWYQQALGQGPEFLTYFQNEAQLDKSGLPSDRFFAERPEGSVSTLKIQRTQQEDSAVYLCASSRRGSPSSYNEQFFGPGTRLTVL.

This rearrangement joins TRBV11-2 to TRBJ2-1, with 10 bases identical to TRBD1. The CDR3 consists of 17 residues. Losses at the gene ends were 5 bases for V and 4 bases for J; bases not matched to a gene: 11. Germline CDR1 and CDR2: SGHAT and FQNNGV. Here the CDR3 reads CASSQWTGGFIYNEQFF. CDR3 nucleotides: TGTGCCAGCAGCCAATGGACAGGGGGTTTTATTTACAATGAGCAGTTCTTC.

The chain couples TRBV27 to TRBJ2-7, with TRBD1 identical over 9 bases. Germline values: CDR1 MNHEY, CDR2 SMNVEV (reference sequence). This CDR3 is 18 amino acids long. The V and J ends lost 1 base and 4 bases, in that order; junction bases with no gene match: 14. The DNA for the CDR3 is TGTGCCAGCAGTTTATTCGCATCCTCGACAGGGGGATCGTACGAGCAGTACTTC. It codes for CASSLFASSTGGSYEQYF.

This clone occurred a few times. The chain uses TRBV6-5 and TRBJ2-2; 7 bases align to TRBD2. The V segment lost 6 bases and the J segment 4 bases; nucleotides outside the gene matches: 8. The germline V gene encodes CDR1 MNHEY and CDR2 SVGAGI. The CDR3 consists of 15 residues. The CDR3 here is CASRQYGGVTGELFF. The CDR3, as DNA: TGTGCCAGCAGGCAATATGGGGGGGTCACCGGGGAGCTGTTTTTT.

The V and J genes are TRBV5-5 and TRBJ2-1; 8 nucleotides agree with TRBD1. Germline trimming cut 3 bases from V and 7 bases from J; bases unmatched to any gene: 9. Germline V gives CDR1 SGHKS, CDR2 YYEKEE (reference sequence). The CDR3 runs 15 residues. The CDR3 sequence is CASSSLAGGRNEQFF. In DNA form, the CDR3 reads TGTGCCAGCAGCTCCCTCGCAGGGGGCAGGAATGAGCAGTTCTTC.